These T cell receptor beta chains were read from a single sample in a study of EBV T-cell therapy then PD-1 blockade in nasopharyngeal carcinoma. The protocol was immunoSEQ multiplex PCR, while the TCRdb copy is restricted to in-frame clones and leaves out a portion. The sample includes around 19,000 clones, around 84% of them seen just once. These receptors' targets are unknown. Sequenced here: CD8+ T cells from blood, sampled at day 266 from a patient whose treatment included autologous EBV-specific T cells and nivolumab. Receptors were obtained from a man between 35 and 55 years old with nasopharyngeal carcinoma. Both conserved end residues are part of each CDR3. The D gene is left open where the match is weak. Clone size is not always given. Where it is, it says once, few, many or a class for expanded clones.

>.|TRBV7-8|TRBJ1-2|.
CASSFGGDGYTF
TGTGCCAGCAGCTTTGGAGGGGATGGCTACACCTTC
>TRBD1|TRBV28|TRBJ2-7|few
CASSLDDRDIDEQYF
TGTGCCAGCAGTTTGGACGACAGGGATATTGACGAGCAGTACTTC
>TRBD2|TRBV5-5|TRBJ2-7|.
CASSSPPGAGLAGPYEQYF
TGTGCCAGCAGCTCCCCGCCGGGAGCGGGACTAGCGGGGCCCTACGAGCAGTACTTC
>TRBD2|TRBV7-9|TRBJ2-3|.
CASSLGLAGGFFFTDTQYF
TGTGCCAGCAGCTTAGGCCTAGCGGGGGGGTTTTTTTTCACAGATACGCAGTATTTT
>.|TRBV5-8|TRBJ2-7|.
CASSLGDEQYF
TGTGCCAGCAGCTTGGGTGACGAGCAGTACTTC
>.|TRBV7-8|TRBJ1-2|once
CASSLGRLYGYTF
TGTGCCAGCAGCTTAGGGAGGCTCTATGGCTACACCTTC
>.|TRBV27|TRBJ2-7|.
CASSLGPHEQYF
TGTGCCAGCAGTTTAGGGCCCCACGAGCAGTACTTC
>.|TRBV15|TRBJ2-1|.
CATSRETYNEQFF
TGTGCCACCAGCAGAGAAACGTACAATGAGCAGTTCTTC
>.|TRBV6-5|TRBJ2-2|.
CASSYSQGGWTGELFF
TGTGCCAGCAGTTACTCGCAGGGGGGGTGGACCGGGGAGCTGTTTTTT
>TRBD1|TRBV9|TRBJ1-4|few
CASSAEGTGGEKLFF
TGTGCCAGCAGCGCGGAAGGGACAGGGGGTGAAAAACTGTTTTTT
>.|TRBV15|TRBJ2-7|.
CATSRTGGGSYEQYF
TGTGCCACCAGCAGAACAGGGGGGGGCTCCTACGAGCAGTACTTC
>.|TRBV12-3/TRBV12-4|TRBJ2-7|.
CASSLLFFYEQYF
TGTGCCAGCAGTTTACTTTTCTTCTACGAGCAGTACTTC
>.|TRBV24-1|TRBJ2-2|.
CATSDLQGSNTGELFF
TGTGCCACCAGTGATTTGCAGGGGTCGAACACCGGGGAGCTGTTTTTT
>.|TRBV19|TRBJ1-4|.
CASLQGEPEKLFF
TGTGCCAGTCTACAGGGCGAACCTGAAAAACTGTTTTTT
>.|TRBV7-8|TRBJ1-2|.
CASSLYGAEVYGYTF
TGTGCCAGCAGCTTATACGGCGCGGAAGTTTATGGCTACACCTTC
>.|TRBV30|TRBJ2-7|.
CAWSVWLSAYEQYF
TGTGCCTGGAGTGTATGGCTATCCGCCTACGAGCAGTACTTC
>.|TRBV3-1/TRBV3-2|TRBJ1-1|.
CASSRRGQAEAFF
TGTGCCAGCAGCCGCAGGGGTCAGGCTGAAGCTTTCTTT
>.|TRBV12-3/TRBV12-4|TRBJ1-1|.
CASSFGTEAFF
TGTGCCAGCAGTTTTGGGACTGAAGCTTTCTTT
>.|TRBV4-1|TRBJ2-7|.
CASSPLGPYEQYF
TGCGCCAGCAGCCCCCTTGGTCCCTACGAGCAGTACTTC
>TRBD1|TRBV2|TRBJ2-1|.
CASSYRGSYNEQFF
TGTGCCAGCAGTTACAGGGGGTCCTACAATGAGCAGTTCTTC
>.|TRBV13|TRBJ2-7|.
CASSGPGDSYEQYF
TGTGCCAGCAGCGGGCCGGGGGACAGCTACGAGCAGTACTTC
>.|TRBV27|TRBJ2-2|.
CASSLEGAFAGELFF
TGTGCCAGCAGTTTGGAGGGGGCTTTCGCCGGGGAGCTGTTTTTT
>TRBD1|TRBV19|TRBJ2-3|.
CASSIWDRATDTQYF
TGTGCCAGTAGTATTTGGGACAGGGCCACAGATACGCAGTATTTT
>.|TRBV7-9|TRBJ1-5|few
CASSAHTANQPQHF
TGTGCCAGCAGCGCACATACAGCCAATCAGCCCCAGCATTTT
>.|TRBV6-4|TRBJ2-6|.
CASSEDSSGANVLTF
TGTGCCAGCAGTGAGGACAGCTCTGGGGCCAACGTCCTGACTTTC
>TRBD1|TRBV27|TRBJ1-6|.
CASSTTRDRGHSPLHF
TGTGCCAGCAGTACGACCCGGGACAGGGGACATTCACCCCTCCACTTT
>TRBD2|TRBV4-3|TRBJ2-7|few
CASSQATGNLAGTYEQYF
TGCGCCAGCAGCCAAGCGACAGGAAACTTAGCGGGGACCTACGAGCAGTACTTC
>TRBD1|TRBV7-3|TRBJ2-5|.
CASSATGGQETQYF
TGTGCCAGCAGCGCTACAGGGGGCCAGGAGACCCAGTACTTC
>TRBD1|TRBV10-3|TRBJ1-2|.
CAISDPDRIISGYTF
TGTGCCATCAGTGACCCGGACAGGATAATCTCTGGCTACACCTTC
>.|TRBV5-5|TRBJ1-1|.
CASSLVRGVGREAFF
TGTGCCAGCAGCTTAGTCAGGGGAGTGGGTAGGGAAGCTTTCTTT
>.|TRBV7-6|TRBJ1-4|.
CASSLGPRGEKLFF
TGTGCCAGCAGCTTAGGGCCCAGAGGGGAAAAACTGTTTTTT
>.|TRBV4-3|TRBJ1-2|.
CATSPTGDPVYGYTF
TGCGCCACGTCACCAACCGGCGATCCGGTTTATGGCTACACCTTC
>.|TRBV2|TRBJ1-5|.
CASSDFSGRFNQPQHF
TGTGCCAGCAGTGACTTTTCAGGCAGGTTCAATCAGCCCCAGCATTTT
>TRBD2|TRBV3-1/TRBV3-2|TRBJ2-5|.
CASSQESRGLAGGIGETQYF
TGTGCCAGCAGCCAAGAATCTCGGGGACTAGCGGGGGGAATTGGAGAGACCCAGTACTTC
>.|TRBV7-2|TRBJ1-1|.
CASSFGGRTEAFF
TGTGCCAGCAGCTTTGGCGGGAGGACTGAAGCTTTCTTT
>.|TRBV5-4|TRBJ2-5|.
CASSEVLGETQYF
TGTGCCAGCAGCGAGGTCCTGGGGGAGACCCAGTACTTC
>.|TRBV3-1/TRBV3-2|TRBJ2-7|.
CASSQLPCRQDNSYEQYF
TGTGCCAGCAGCCAATTGCCGTGTAGGCAAGATAACTCCTACGAGCAGTACTTC
>.|TRBV27|TRBJ2-7|.
CASRGQEVEQYF
TGTGCCAGCAGGGGGCAGGAAGTCGAGCAGTACTTC
>TRBD2|TRBV7-9|TRBJ2-5|once
CASSLGTGTSPETQYF
TGTGCCAGCAGCTTAGGTACCGGGACTAGCCCAGAGACCCAGTACTTC
>.|TRBV6-4|TRBJ2-1|.
CASSDSASSYNEQFF
TGTGCCAGCAGTGACTCGGCCAGCTCCTACAATGAGCAGTTCTTC
>TRBD1|TRBV4-2|TRBJ2-7|.
CASSRGTVYEQYF
TGTGCCAGCAGCCGAGGGACAGTCTACGAGCAGTACTTC
>.|TRBV6-4|TRBJ2-1|.
CASSPGDPALEQFF
TGTGCCAGCAGCCCCGGAGACCCTGCTCTGGAGCAGTTCTTC